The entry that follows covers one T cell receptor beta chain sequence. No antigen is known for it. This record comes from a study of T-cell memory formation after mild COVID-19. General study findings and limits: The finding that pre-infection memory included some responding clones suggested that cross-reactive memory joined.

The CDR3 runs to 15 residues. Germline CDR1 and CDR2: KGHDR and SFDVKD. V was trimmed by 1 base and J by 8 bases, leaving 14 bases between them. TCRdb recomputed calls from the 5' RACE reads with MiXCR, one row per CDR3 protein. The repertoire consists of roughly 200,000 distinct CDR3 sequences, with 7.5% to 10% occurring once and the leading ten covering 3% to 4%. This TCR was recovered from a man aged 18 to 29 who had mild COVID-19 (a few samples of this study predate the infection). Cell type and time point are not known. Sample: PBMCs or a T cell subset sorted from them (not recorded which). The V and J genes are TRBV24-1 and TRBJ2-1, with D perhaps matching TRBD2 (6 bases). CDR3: CATSDFPAGRDEQFF. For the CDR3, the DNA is TGTGCCACCAGTGATTTCCCGGCGGGGCGGGATGAGCAGTTCTTC.